The 30 T cell receptor beta chains in this list originate from one sample, sequenced in a study of OX40 agonist ivuxolimab in advanced cancers. Preparation of the library involved the immunoSEQ multiplex PCR assay. TCRdb's version of the immuneACCESS table is confined to in-frame rearrangements and falls short of the full clone set. An unresolved V gene accounts for under half of the shortfall where checked; the remainder is of unknown origin. The sample has about 80,000 clones on record, about 86% of them singletons. Of the sample, approximately 0.8% falls within the top ten clones. Here the sequenced sample was CD4+ or CD8+ T cells sorted from blood, taken in a trial of the OX40 agonist ivuxolimab. The receptors originated from an adult with an advanced solid tumor such as melanoma, head and neck, liver or kidney cancer.

The V call is TRBV27, the J call TRBJ1-2; a possible D gene is TRBD1 (5 bases). Trimming took 6 bases from V and 5 from J, leaving 13 bases between them. The CDR3 has 13 residues. Germline CDR1 reads MNHEY; CDR2 reads SMNVEV (reference sequence). This chain's CDR3 is CASSSGTYYGYTF. CDR3 DNA: TGTGCCAGCAGCTCAGGGACCTATTATGGCTACACCTTC.

J is TRBJ1-2 and V is TRBV5-1; 7 nucleotides align to TRBD1. With 4 bases clipped from V and 5 bases from J, the junction kept 8 bases outside the gene matches. Per the germline V gene, CDR1 is SGHRS and CDR2 is YFSETQ. CDR3 length: 14 residues. CDR3 nucleotide sequence: TGCGCCAGCAGCCCAGAGACAGGGCGATATGGCTACACCTTC. As protein: CASSPETGRYGYTF. The full variable domain, in which reference TRBV5-1 and TRBJ1-2 provide the parts outside the CDR3, is KAGVTQTPRYLIKTRGQQVTLSCSPISGHRSVSWYQQTPGQGLQFLFEYFSETQRNKGNFPGRFSGRQFSNSRSEMNVSTLELGDSALYLCASSPETGRYGYTFGSGTRLTVV.

CDR3 protein: CASSNYRAEQPQHF. The CDR3 bases are TGTGCCAGTAGTAACTACAGGGCGGAACAGCCCCAGCATTTT. The chain has TRBV19 and TRBJ1-5, with a possible D match to TRBD1 (6 bases). Trimming removed 4 bases at V and 7 bases at J, with 14 bases between. The CDR3 is 14 residues long. Germline V gene data show CDR1 as LNHDA and CDR2 as SQIVND (reference sequence).

CDR3 nucleotide sequence: TGTGCTAGTGCCCGGACGGGACAGGGGGGTCAGCCCCAGCATTTT. Residues: CASARTGQGGQPQHF. The chain uses TRBV12-5 and TRBJ1-5, with TRBD1 identical over 11 bases. The ends lost 7 bases at V and 6 bases at J; junction bases unmatched: 8. CDR3 length equals 15 residues. Germline lookup yields CDR1 LGHNT and CDR2 FRNRAP.

The CDR3 coding sequence is TGCGCCAGCAGCTTGGCCTCCAGGGCAGATACGCAGTATTTT. This gives the protein CASSLASRADTQYF. The chain employs TRBV5-1 and TRBJ2-3; weak D call: TRBD1 (5 bases). This CDR3 region has 14 residues. The germline CDR1 and CDR2 sequences are SGHRS and YFSETQ. V dropped 0 bases and J dropped 4 bases, with 9 bases sitting between them.

The chain has TRBV6-1 and TRBJ1-1; 8 positions agree with TRBD1. Trimming removed 0 bases from V and 1 base from J; junction bases left unmatched: 4. Germline assignment: CDR1 MNHNS and CDR2 SASEGT. This CDR3 has 16 residues. The CDR3 reads CASSEAGTGGNTEAFF. DNA of the CDR3: TGTGCCAGCAGTGAAGCAGGAACAGGGGGGAACACTGAAGCTTTCTTT.

This rearrangement joins TRBV7-2 to TRBJ1-3, with D hard to call. CDR1 and CDR2 (germline): SGHTA, FQGNSA. V lost 1 base and J 2 bases, leaving 9 bases between the germline ends. The CDR3 has 15 residues. CDR3 amino acids: CASSLVVFPGNTIYF. CDR3 DNA sequence: TGTGCCAGCAGCTTAGTCGTTTTTCCTGGAAACACCATATATTTT.

This chain joins TRBV6-1 and TRBJ2-7; 12 nucleotides agree with TRBD2. The length of the CDR3 is 14 residues. V gave up 8 bases and J gave up 6 bases; unmatched junction bases: 8. The germline gives CDR1 MNHNS, CDR2 SASEGT. CDR3 in amino acids: CASGLAGGIGEQYF. The CDR3, as DNA: TGTGCCAGCGGGCTAGCGGGGGGGATAGGCGAGCAGTACTTC.

In this sample, this clone turned up a few times. This same CDR3 is encoded by further DNA sequences in the sample. V and J are TRBV2 and TRBJ2-5, with 7 bases matching TRBD1. The CDR3 sequence is 15 residues long. Trimming at V came to 1 base and at J to 1 base, leaving 3 bases not matched to a gene. CDR1 is SNHLY, CDR2 FYNNEI, per germline. The CDR3 coding sequence is TGTGCCAGCAGTGAAGGAGGGACAGCCCAAGAGACCCAGTACTTC. Protein: CASSEGGTAQETQYF.

The chain joins TRBV5-1 to TRBJ2-7, with D perhaps matching TRBD1 (6 bases). CDR3 size: 13 residues. The germline gives CDR1 SGHRS, CDR2 YFSETQ. V was pared by 4 bases and J by 6 bases, with 14 bases between. The CDR3 loop is CASSRITGIEQYF. CDR3 coding DNA: TGCGCCAGCAGCCGAATTACAGGGATCGAGCAGTACTTC.

This clone was observed once. The CDR3 region is CASSLLAGGQDTQYF. The CDR3 nucleotides read TGCGCCAGCAGCTTGCTAGCGGGGGGCCAAGATACGCAGTATTTT. The rearrangement uses TRBV5-1 and TRBJ2-3; 11 bases line up with TRBD2. V shed 1 base and J 5 bases; nucleotides not matched to a gene: 3. The CDR3 has 15 amino acids. Germline loops: CDR1 SGHRS, CDR2 YFSETQ.

V is TRBV6-1 and J is TRBJ1-2, with 7 nucleotides matching TRBD1. The CDR3 has 12 amino acids. CDR1 and CDR2 (germline): MNHNS, SASEGT. This chain's CDR3 is CITSTGLHGYTF. In nucleotides, the CDR3 is TGTATAACCTCGACAGGGCTTCATGGCTACACCTTC.

The rearrangement joins TRBV5-4 to TRBJ1-1; 7 bases line up with TRBD1. This CDR3 region has 14 residues. Germline trimming cut 5 bases from V and 0 bases from J; bases unmatched to any gene: 4. The V gene's germline CDR1 is SGHNT and CDR2 YYREEE (reference sequence). CDR3 DNA: TGTGCCAGCAGGATGACAGGGTTGAACACTGAAGCTTTCTTT. Translated: CASRMTGLNTEAFF.

This sequence joins TRBV4-1 and TRBJ2-4; 8 nucleotides align to TRBD2. Trimming removed 0 bases from V and 9 bases from J; junction bases left unmatched: 1. Per the germline V gene, CDR1 is MGHRA and CDR2 is YSYEKL. This CDR3 has 13 residues. The CDR3 protein is CASSQDREGIQYF. The CDR3 bases are TGCGCCAGCAGCCAAGATCGGGAGGGCATTCAGTACTTC.

The V and J genes are TRBV5-1 and TRBJ2-5, with D possibly matching TRBD1 (6 bases). CDR1 is SGHRS, CDR2 YFSETQ, per germline. The V end lost 0 bases, the J end lost 7 bases, and 10 bases lay between the germline ends. The CDR3 sequence is 13 residues long. The CDR3 protein is CASSLAGARTQYF. CDR3 DNA sequence: TGCGCCAGCAGCTTGGCAGGGGCCAGGACCCAGTACTTC. The variable domain in full, completed from reference TRBV5-1 and TRBJ2-5, reads KAGVTQTPRYLIKTRGQQVTLSCSPISGHRSVSWYQQTPGQGLQFLFEYFSETQRNKGNFPGRFSGRQFSNSRSEMNVSTLELGDSALYLCASSLAGARTQYFGPGTRLLVL.

The rearrangement joins TRBV7-2 to TRBJ1-2, with a tentative D call TRBD1 (5 bases). Trimming removed 1 base from V and 8 bases from J, with 8 bases in between. CDR3 length: 12 amino acids. Looked up from germline, CDR1 is SGHTA and CDR2 is FQGNSA. The CDR3: CASSLEGDGYTF. CDR3 DNA sequence: TGTGCCAGCAGCTTAGAAGGGGACGGCTACACCTTC.

V is TRBV5-1 and J is TRBJ2-2; possibly TRBD2 for D (5 bases). CDR1 SGHRS and CDR2 YFSETQ come from the germline V gene. The CDR3 is 15 residues long. V gave up 4 bases and J gave up 3 bases, with 13 bases separating them. CDR3 amino acids: CASSHARAYTGELFF. DNA of the CDR3: TGCGCCAGCAGCCACGCGAGGGCGTACACCGGGGAGCTGTTTTTT.

The CDR3 region has the DNA TGTGCCAGCAGCGTACGAGGGGAGCTGTTTTTT. Amino acids: CASSVRGELFF. This chain connects TRBV9 to TRBJ2-2; D ambiguous. V was pared by 1 base and J by 8 bases, with 3 bases between. CDR1 and CDR2 (germline): SGDLS, YYNGEE. This CDR3 comprises 11 residues.

V and J are TRBV7-8 and TRBJ2-1; 9 bases are shared with TRBD1. J gave up 8 bases and V 4 bases, and 12 bases lay outside the gene matches. Germline V CDR1 and CDR2: SGHVS, FQNEAQ. The CDR3 runs 16 residues. The CDR3 DNA reads TGTGCCAGCAGCTCAGTACCACAGGGGGCCTTCGATGAGCAGTTCTTC. Translated: CASSSVPQGAFDEQFF.

The rearrangement uses TRBV19 and TRBJ2-7; the D is unclear. CDR1 is LNHDA, CDR2 SQIVND, per germline (reference sequence). V was cut by 5 bases and J by 0 bases, with 8 bases left in between. This CDR3 has 13 amino acids. For the CDR3, the DNA is TGTGCCAGTAGTGGGGAAAGCTCCTACGAGCAGTACTTC. Translating gives CASSGESSYEQYF.

This chain links TRBV7-2 with TRBJ2-1; TRBD2 might be the D (6 bases). The length of the CDR3 is 15 residues. The germline V and J ends were trimmed by 6 bases and 4 bases, with 16 bases remaining between them. The germline V gene has CDR1 SGHTA and CDR2 FQGNSA. The CDR3 loop reads CASRPGTFTYNEQFF. For the CDR3, the DNA is TGTGCCAGCAGGCCAGGGACTTTTACATACAATGAGCAGTTCTTC. The full variable domain, in which reference TRBV7-2 and TRBJ2-1 provide the parts outside the CDR3, is GAGVSQSPSNKVTEKGKDVELRCDPISGHTALYWYRQSLGQGLEFLIYFQGNSAPDKSGLPSDRFSAERTGGSVSTLTIQRTQQEDSAVYLCASRPGTFTYNEQFFGPGTRLTVL.

The V call is TRBV29-1, the J call TRBJ2-1; 11 bases agree with TRBD2. V gave up 6 bases and J gave up 6 bases; unmatched junction bases: 7. Germline V lookup: CDR1 SQVTM, CDR2 ANQGSEA. The CDR3 has 14 amino acids. This CDR3 reads CSVDTSGGFNEQFF. CDR3 bases: TGCAGCGTCGATACTAGCGGGGGTTTCAATGAGCAGTTCTTC.

This chain links TRBV28 with TRBJ1-6, with 7 bases lining up with TRBD1. Looked up from germline, CDR1 is MDHEN and CDR2 is SYDVKM. V trimming: 6 bases; J trimming: 7 bases; junction bases outside the gene matches: 6. The CDR3 spans 14 residues. The CDR3 DNA sequence: TGTGCCAGCAGACGACAGGGTCGGAATTCACCCCTCCACTTT. Its translation is CASRRQGRNSPLHF.

The chain employs TRBV5-6 and TRBJ2-5; D is unresolved. Trimming left V 2 bases short and J 5 bases short, with 7 bases between. The CDR3 is made up of 12 amino acids. Germline V gene data show CDR1 as SGHDT and CDR2 as YYEEEE. The CDR3 here is CASSLMGETQYF. The CDR3 DNA reads as TGTGCCAGCAGCTTAATGGGGGAGACCCAGTACTTC.

The V gene is TRBV7-2, the J gene TRBJ1-1, with D hard to call. Trimming took 1 base from V and 2 from J, leaving 5 bases between them. The germline V gene encodes CDR1 SGHTA and CDR2 FQGNSA. The CDR3 is 13 amino acids. The chain's CDR3 is CASSLGANTEAFF. The DNA of the CDR3 is TGTGCCAGCAGCTTAGGGGCTAACACTGAAGCTTTCTTT.

The chain joins TRBV6-1 to TRBJ1-5; D ambiguous. The CDR3 length is 10 residues. V was shortened by 6 bases and J by 11 bases, with 8 bases between the two germline ends. CDR1 and CDR2 (germline): MNHNS, SASEGT. The CDR3 sequence: CASREVAQHF. The DNA for the CDR3 is TGTGCCAGCAGGGAGGTTGCCCAGCATTTT.

This clone has just a few counts. The chain combines TRBV7-9 with TRBJ2-7; TRBD1 aligns across 9 bases. This CDR3 is 15 amino acids long. After removal of 4 bases from V and 4 bases from J, the junction contained 8 bases not matched to a gene. Per the germline V gene, CDR1 is SEHNR and CDR2 is FQNEAQ (reference sequence). CDR3 coding DNA: TGTGCCAGCAGCTCCCAGGGACAGGGTATGTACGAGCAGTACTTC. Translating it yields CASSSQGQGMYEQYF.

The CDR3 loop is CASILDLNYEQYF. The CDR3 bases are TGTGCCAGCATCCTCGACCTCAACTACGAGCAGTACTTC. The rearrangement links TRBV5-8 to TRBJ2-7, with D unresolved. The CDR3 sequence is 13 residues long. V dropped 6 bases and J dropped 3 bases, with 13 bases sitting between them. The germline V gene encodes CDR1 SGHTS and CDR2 YDEGEE.

DNA of the CDR3: TGCGCCAGCAGCCAAGGCGGGGGATCAAAGTACAATGAGCAGTTCTTC. It translates to CASSQGGGSKYNEQFF. The J gene is TRBJ2-1, the V gene TRBV4-1, with TRBD2 matching 7 bases. Trimming at V came to 1 base and at J to 4 bases, leaving 7 bases not matched to a gene. The length of the CDR3 is 16 residues. CDR1 MGHRA and CDR2 YSYEKL come from the germline V gene.

This rearrangement joins TRBV10-3 to TRBJ1-5; a possible D gene is TRBD1 (6 bases). CDR3 size: 14 residues. CDR1 ENHRY and CDR2 SYGVKD come from the germline V gene. Trimming left V 4 bases short and J 3 bases short, with 10 bases between. In DNA form, the CDR3 reads TGTGCCATCAGTGCAGGACAGCTCAATCAGCCCCAGCATTTT. Translated, it gives CAISAGQLNQPQHF.